The next 20 T cell receptor beta chains were all read from a single sample in a study of T cell repertoires in cytomegalovirus infection. TCRdb independently ran MiXCR on the reads; one entry per CDR3 protein. Altogether a few hundred thousand distinct CDR3 sequences are present, 8% to 9.5% being singletons, with the ten largest covering approximately 4.5%. The sequenced sample was PBMCs. The receptors come from a human donor in good health (CMV status not recorded). Some clones in this sample may be carry-over from other donors' samples.

Comment on this clonotype: It may be a read error: a sequence one base away is much more abundant. The rearrangement joins TRBV7-2 to TRBJ1-4; no firm D call. The germline V gene encodes CDR1 SGHTA and CDR2 FQGNSA. Trimming pared 3 bases from V and 4 bases from J, leaving 12 bases between. The CDR3 has 15 amino acids. The CDR3 loop is CASSLGRTLNEKLFF. The CDR3 bases are TGTGCCAGCAGCTTGGGCCGGACCCTTAATGAAAAACTGTTTTTT.

Many counts were recorded for this clonotype. The CDR3 protein is CSARDRLGGGYEQYF. In nucleotides, the CDR3 is TGCAGTGCTAGAGATCGTCTCGGGGGGGGCTACGAGCAGTACTTC. V is TRBV20-1 and J is TRBJ2-7; TRBD2 agrees at 8 bases. CDR3 length equals 15 residues. V was clipped by 0 bases and J by 3 bases; unmatched bases: 7. The germline V gene encodes CDR1 DFQATT and CDR2 SNEGSKA (reference sequence).

This clonotype was counted between two and nine times. The J gene is TRBJ2-4, the V gene TRBV20-1, with no clear D. The CDR3 extends over 11 amino acids. CDR1 and CDR2 (germline): DFQATT, SNEGSKA (reference sequence). V dropped 5 bases and J dropped 6 bases, with 8 bases sitting between them. The CDR3 loop reads CSAGWGNIQYF. CDR3 nucleotides: TGCAGTGCTGGTTGGGGAAACATTCAGTACTTC.

This clonotype has only a few counts. The gene calls are TRBV7-3 and TRBJ2-3; no clear D. The CDR3 loop spans 17 amino acids. Trimming shortened V by 4 bases and J by 5 bases, and 22 bases separated the two germline ends. The germline V gene encodes CDR1 SGHTA and CDR2 FQGTGA. The CDR3 loop is CASSSNEAPRLGDTQYF. The CDR3 DNA sequence: TGTGCCAGCAGCTCCAACGAGGCGCCTCGCCTCGGAGATACGCAGTATTTT. Variable domain in full (rest from reference TRBV7-3 and TRBJ2-3): GAGVSQTPSNKVTEKGKYVELRCDPISGHTALYWYRQSLGQGPEFLIYFQGTGAADDSGLPNDRFFAVRPEGSVSTLKIQRTERGDSAVYLCASSSNEAPRLGDTQYFGPGTRLTVL.

This clonotype was picked up a small number of times. The genes are TRBV28 and TRBJ1-5; possibly TRBD1 for D (5 bases). CDR1 and CDR2 (germline): MDHEN, SYDVKM. Trimming took off 11 bases at V and 5 bases at J, with 10 bases between the two ends. CDR3 length: 11 residues. CDR3 nucleotides: TGTGCCGGGGCAGGGCATCAGCCCCAGCATTTT. Translation gives CAGAGHQPQHF.

This rearrangement joins TRBV5-1 to TRBJ1-3; D remains ambiguous. CDR1 and CDR2 (germline): SGHRS, YFSETQ. This CDR3 comprises 15 residues. Trimming cost V 0 bases and J 3 bases, with 10 bases left between them. The CDR3 DNA is TGCGCCAGCAGCTTGGATCCAGACCGTGGAAACACCATATATTTT. This sequence encodes CASSLDPDRGNTIYF.

This clonotype was counted many times. The chain uses TRBV7-3 and TRBJ2-5; 8 nucleotides match TRBD1. There are 15 residues in the CDR3. Trimming removed 4 bases from V and 2 bases from J; junction bases left unmatched: 6. Germline V gene lookup returns CDR1 SGHTA and CDR2 FQGTGA. The CDR3 protein is CASSYQTGEQETQYF. The CDR3 nucleotides read TGTGCCAGCAGCTACCAGACAGGGGAACAAGAGACCCAGTACTTC. Full variable domain (outside the CDR3, taken from reference TRBV7-3 and TRBJ2-5): GAGVSQTPSNKVTEKGKYVELRCDPISGHTALYWYRQSLGQGPEFLIYFQGTGAADDSGLPNDRFFAVRPEGSVSTLKIQRTERGDSAVYLCASSYQTGEQETQYFGPGTRLLVL.

The genes are TRBV6-5 and TRBJ2-7, with 12 nucleotides matching TRBD2. Germline CDR1 MNHEY, CDR2 SVGAGI. CDR3 length: 14 amino acids. The J segment lost 5 bases and the V segment lost 7 bases, leaving 6 bases of the junction unmatched. CDR3 sequence (DNA): TGTGCCAGCACCTCTAGCGGGAGGGCCGACGAGCAGTACTTC. Its translation is CASTSSGRADEQYF.

This clonotype was seen a handful of times. This rearrangement joins TRBV7-2 to TRBJ2-3; TRBD1 matches 7 bases. From germline, CDR1 is SGHTA and CDR2 FQGNSA. The length of the CDR3 is 14 residues. The V segment lost 3 bases and the J segment 3 bases; nucleotides outside the gene matches: 3. CDR3 bases: TGTGCCAGCAGCTTCTCACAGGGGACAGATACGCAGTATTTT. It is translated as CASSFSQGTDTQYF.

This clonotype came up many times. J is TRBJ2-5 and V is TRBV7-2; TRBD2 aligns across 10 bases. V lost 0 bases, J lost 1 base, and 8 bases stayed unmatched. CDR1 is SGHTA and CDR2 is FQGNSA in the germline V gene. The CDR3 loop spans 18 amino acids. The CDR3: CASSLALRVAGGQETQYF. The CDR3 region has the DNA TGTGCCAGCAGCTTAGCGCTTAGAGTAGCGGGGGGCCAAGAGACCCAGTACTTC. The full variable domain, with the rest looked up from reference TRBV7-2 and TRBJ2-5, is GAGVSQSPSNKVTEKGKDVELRCDPISGHTALYWYRQSLGQGLEFLIYFQGNSAPDKSGLPSDRFSAERTGGSVSTLTIQRTQQEDSAVYLCASSLALRVAGGQETQYFGPGTRLLVL.

The V gene is TRBV19, the J gene TRBJ1-1; D remains unclear. The CDR3 is made up of 13 amino acids. The germline gives CDR1 LNHDA, CDR2 SQIVND (reference sequence). V lost 4 bases and J lost 3, with 9 bases in between. The CDR3 spells CASSREWDTEAFF. CDR3 sequence (DNA): TGTGCCAGTAGTAGAGAGTGGGACACTGAAGCTTTCTTT.

This clonotype has only a few counts. This chain connects TRBV6-6 to TRBJ2-7, with D unclear. CDR1 and CDR2 from the germline V gene are MNHNY and SVGAGI (reference sequence). CDR3 size: 13 residues. V lost 0 bases and J 5 bases, leaving 8 bases between the germline ends. The CDR3 sequence: CASSYSVVNEQYF. The CDR3 DNA reads TGTGCCAGCAGTTACTCGGTCGTCAACGAGCAGTACTTC.

This clonotype was counted ten times or more. This sequence joins TRBV7-2 and TRBJ1-3; D is possibly TRBD1 (6 bases). The CDR3 spans 15 residues. Per the germline V gene, CDR1 is SGHTA and CDR2 is FQGNSA. The ends were cut back, 5 bases at V and 2 bases at J, with 13 bases in the middle. In nucleotides, the CDR3 is TGTGCCAGCAGCCGCACCAGGGGCACTGGAAACACCATATATTTT. This encodes CASSRTRGTGNTIYF.

This chain uses TRBV7-9 with TRBJ2-1; 11 bases are a match to TRBD1. The CDR3 has 16 amino acids. The J segment lost 6 bases and the V segment lost 5 bases, leaving 9 bases of the junction unmatched. The germline gives CDR1 SEHNR, CDR2 FQNEAQ (reference sequence). Here the CDR3 DNA reads TGTGCCAGCAGCGGGCGACCGGGACAGGGGGGCAATGAGCAGTTCTTC. Translating gives CASSGRPGQGGNEQFF.

This clonotype was recorded a few times. The CDR3 sequence is CASSLYSGTGGIGSYNEQFF. The CDR3 coding sequence is TGTGCCAGCAGCTTATATAGCGGGACAGGGGGTATTGGCTCCTACAATGAGCAGTTCTTC. The gene calls are TRBV7-9 and TRBJ2-1, with TRBD1 identical over 11 bases. This CDR3 has 20 amino acids. The ends lost 2 bases at V and 0 bases at J; junction bases unmatched: 12. Per germline, CDR1 SEHNR and CDR2 FQNEAQ (reference sequence).

In its sample, this clonotype was seen a few times. This chain links TRBV20-1 with TRBJ1-1, with D maybe TRBD1 (6 bases). There are 17 residues in the CDR3. Germline V CDR1 and CDR2: DFQATT, SNEGSKA (reference sequence). Trimming pared 5 bases from V and 1 base from J, leaving 23 bases between. In DNA, the CDR3 is TGCAGTGCTGAGGGGGATTTTATGGGTATCCGGAACACTGAAGCTTTCTTT. Protein product: CSAEGDFMGIRNTEAFF.

This clonotype was seen many times. The rearrangement uses TRBV7-3 and TRBJ2-2; TRBD2 aligns across 10 bases. CDR3 length: 18 amino acids. V gave up 5 bases and J gave up 5 bases; unmatched junction bases: 14. Germline V gives CDR1 SGHTA, CDR2 FQGTGA. The CDR3 reads CASSPNPSGGRWTGELFF. As DNA, the CDR3 is TGTGCCAGCAGCCCGAACCCTAGCGGGGGCCGTTGGACCGGGGAGCTGTTTTTT.

Only a few counts were recorded for this clonotype. The chain couples TRBV29-1 to TRBJ2-1; the D gene is possibly TRBD2 (6 bases). Per germline, CDR1 SQVTM and CDR2 ANQGSEA. The CDR3 has 12 residues. DNA for the CDR3: TGCAGTGGGATGGAGGGCTACAATGAGCAGTTCTTC. Its translation is CSGMEGYNEQFF.

At least ten counts were recorded for this clonotype. The chain links TRBV4-2 to TRBJ2-3, with D possibly matching TRBD2 (7 bases). The CDR3 consists of 15 residues. From germline, CDR1 is LGHNA and CDR2 YNFKEQ. The V gene lost 1 base and the J gene lost 1 base, with 9 bases spanning the gap. Here the CDR3 DNA reads TGTGCCAGCAGCCAAGGGGGGGGCCGCACAGATACGCAGTATTTT. Protein: CASSQGGGRTDTQYF.

The J gene is TRBJ2-7, the V gene TRBV6-6; TRBD1 agrees at 9 bases. Germline V gene data show CDR1 as MNHNY and CDR2 as SVGAGI (reference sequence). The V gene end was trimmed by 6 bases and the J gene end by 4 bases; junction bases not matched to a gene: 10. The CDR3 extends over 15 amino acids. The CDR3 is CASRQPGQGLYEQYF. CDR3 bases: TGTGCCAGCAGACAACCGGGACAGGGTTTATACGAGCAGTACTTC.